This entry lists 27 T cell receptor beta chains sequenced from one sample in a study of blood T cell repertoires in COVID-19 (dated by TCRdb to between 2020 and 2021). Library creation used the immunoSEQ multiplex PCR assay. This immuneACCESS table, as held by TCRdb, lists in-frame sequences with V and J called but not all clones. Of the missing ones, under half trace to an unresolved V gene in checked studies; the others have no known cause. The sample table lists 55,000 to 75,000 clones, about 90% of them with a count of one. The ten largest make up 1.3% to 1.5% of the sample. Material for sequencing was peripheral blood. The receptor source for this set is a man aged 55 to 70 with acute or convalescent COVID-19.

This sequence joins TRBV15 and TRBJ2-2; 7 nucleotides align to TRBD2. Germline CDR1 and CDR2: LNHNV and YYDKDF (reference sequence). CDR3 length: 14 amino acids. CDR3 residues: CACGGVPDTGELFF. In nucleotides, the CDR3 is TGTGCTTGTGGGGGGGTCCCGGACACCGGGGAGCTGTTTTTT.

The chain has TRBV18 and TRBJ1-2; TRBD1 aligns across 9 bases. V was clipped by 3 bases and J by 7 bases; unmatched bases: 6. This CDR3 is built from 14 residues. Germline V gives CDR1 KGHSH, CDR2 LQKENI. Here the CDR3 DNA reads TGTGCCAGCTCACCGGGACAGGGTTTCTCTGGCTACACCTTC. It translates to CASSPGQGFSGYTF.

The J gene is TRBJ1-3, the V gene TRBV13; 7 bases are shared with TRBD1. This CDR3 region has 18 residues. V trimming: 5 bases; J trimming: 0 bases; junction bases outside the gene matches: 13. The V gene's germline CDR1 is PRHDT and CDR2 FYEKMQ (reference sequence). CDR3 in DNA: TGTGCCAGCAGCCTGATGGGGACAGTAAGCCCCTCTGGAAACACCATATATTTT. This codes for CASSLMGTVSPSGNTIYF.

CDR3 in DNA: TGCGCCAGCAGCTTGTTACGCGGGGGGCAAGAGACCCAGTACTTC. It yields the protein CASSLLRGGQETQYF. This chain connects TRBV5-1 to TRBJ2-5; 8 nucleotides match TRBD2. Germline-derived CDR1 and CDR2 are SGHRS and YFSETQ. J was trimmed by 2 bases and V by 1 base; bases with no gene match: 4. There are 15 residues in the CDR3.

The rearrangement links TRBV23-1 to TRBJ1-2; TRBD1 is a possible D gene (5 bases). Being an ORF, TRBV23-1 has a function that is uncertain. This CDR3 is 16 amino acids long. V lost 6 bases to trimming and J lost 4 bases, with 21 bases between them. CDR3 in amino acids: CASSLPGLTSTYGYTF. Written as DNA, the CDR3 is TGCGCCAGCAGCCTACCGGGACTCACGTCTACCTATGGCTACACCTTC.

This chain uses TRBV5-1 with TRBJ1-2, with a weak D call TRBD1 (6 bases). Germline CDR1 reads SGHRS; CDR2 reads YFSETQ. The CDR3 runs to 14 residues. Between the trimmed V and J ends, which lost 0 bases and 8 bases, there was a span of 14 bases. The CDR3 spells CASSLAGAGEGYTF. As DNA, the CDR3 is TGCGCCAGCAGCTTGGCAGGGGCAGGGGAGGGCTACACCTTC.

This chain connects TRBV9 to TRBJ2-1; 7 bases map to TRBD1. Per the germline V gene, CDR1 is SGDLS and CDR2 is YYNGEE. The CDR3 contains 13 residues. The trim removed 0 bases at V and 9 bases at J, leaving 3 bases unmatched. In DNA form, the CDR3 reads TGTGCCAGCAGCGTAGGGACAGGCCCTGAGCAGTTCTTC. This gives the protein CASSVGTGPEQFF.

The V gene is TRBV5-1, the J gene TRBJ2-2; possibly TRBD2 for D (6 bases). The CDR3 has 17 residues. CDR1 SGHRS and CDR2 YFSETQ come from the germline V gene. The germline V and J ends were trimmed by 1 base and 0 bases, with 13 bases remaining between them. Here the CDR3 reads CASSLIGASANTGELFF. The CDR3 nucleotides read TGCGCCAGCAGCTTGATAGGGGCTAGCGCGAACACCGGGGAGCTGTTTTTT.

The chain carries TRBV2 and TRBJ1-2; D uncertain. CDR1 and CDR2 from the germline V gene are SNHLY and FYNNEI. V lost 6 bases and J lost 0, with 11 bases in between. The CDR3 runs 14 residues. The CDR3 here is CASSPGLSNYGYTF. The CDR3 DNA reads TGTGCCAGCAGCCCGGGGTTGTCTAACTATGGCTACACCTTC. Filled out from reference TRBV2 and TRBJ1-2, the complete variable domain reads EPEVTQTPSHQVTQMGQEVILRCVPISNHLYFYWYRQILGQKVEFLVSFYNNEISEKSEIFDDQFSVERPDGSNFTLKIRSTKLEDSAMYFCASSPGLSNYGYTFGSGTRLTVV.

The rearrangement uses TRBV4-1 and TRBJ1-5; 10 bases align to TRBD1. Germline loops: CDR1 MGHRA, CDR2 YSYEKL. The CDR3 is 15 residues long. The trim removed 10 bases at V and 4 bases at J, leaving 10 bases unmatched. Here the CDR3 reads CATGEGQGRNQPQHF. CDR3 nucleotides: TGCGCCACTGGTGAGGGACAGGGGAGAAATCAGCCCCAGCATTTT.

The CDR3: CASSLNPGQRFLSGNTIYF. As DNA, the CDR3 is TGTGCCAGCAGTTTAAACCCGGGACAAAGGTTCCTCTCTGGAAACACCATATATTTT. This rearrangement joins TRBV27 to TRBJ1-3; D might be TRBD1 (6 bases). Germline values: CDR1 MNHEY, CDR2 SMNVEV (reference sequence). The CDR3 loop spans 19 amino acids. Trimming took off 2 bases at V and 0 bases at J, with 20 bases between the two ends.

V usage is TRBV5-1 and J usage is TRBJ1-3; a possible D gene is TRBD1 (6 bases). The V gene's germline CDR1 is SGHRS and CDR2 YFSETQ. V gave up 0 bases and J gave up 2 bases, with 9 bases separating them. CDR3 size: 15 residues. This CDR3 is CASSLAGGPGNTIYF. DNA of the CDR3: TGCGCCAGCAGCTTGGCCGGGGGGCCTGGAAACACCATATATTTT.

The DNA for the CDR3 is TGTGCCAGCAGTAGTCTAGCGGGGGTGGAGACCCAGTACTTC. Its translation is CASSSLAGVETQYF. The V call is TRBV3-1 (or the pseudogene TRBV3-2), the J call TRBJ2-5; 10 bases are shared with TRBD2. The trim removed 6 bases at V and 5 bases at J, leaving 6 bases unmatched. There are 14 residues in the CDR3. Germline assignment: CDR1 LGHDT and CDR2 YNNKEL (reference sequence).

This sequence joins TRBV2 and TRBJ1-6; D is uncertain. This CDR3 region has 14 residues. The germline V gene has CDR1 SNHLY and CDR2 FYNNEI. Between the trimmed V and J ends, which lost 6 bases and 7 bases, there was a span of 13 bases. CDR3 bases: TGTGCCAGCAGGGACTCCTCAAGGAATTCACCCCTCCACTTT. Its translation: CASRDSSRNSPLHF.

This chain links TRBV7-9 with TRBJ2-1; D remains ambiguous. Deletions cut 5 bases from V and 1 base from J, with 6 bases between. CDR3 size: 13 residues. Germline CDR1 and CDR2: SEHNR and FQNEAQ (reference sequence). This chain's CDR3 is CASSLRSYNEQFF. The CDR3, as DNA: TGTGCCAGCAGCCTCAGGTCCTACAATGAGCAGTTCTTC.

A few counts support this clone. Other DNA sequences of this sample code for an identical CDR3. The chain joins TRBV2 to TRBJ1-5; 9 nucleotides match TRBD1. The trim removed 5 bases at V and 4 bases at J, leaving 3 bases unmatched. This CDR3 spans 14 amino acids. Germline V gene data show CDR1 as SNHLY and CDR2 as FYNNEI. As DNA, the CDR3 is TGTGCCAGCAGTTCGGACAGGGGAAATCAGCCCCAGCATTTT. This gives the protein CASSSDRGNQPQHF.

This sequence joins TRBV5-6 and TRBJ1-1; D uncertain. This CDR3 is built from 15 residues. Trimming took 1 base from V and 8 from J, leaving 18 bases between them. Germline V gives CDR1 SGHDT, CDR2 YYEEEE. The chain's CDR3 is CASSLYRRPLGEAFF. CDR3 sequence (DNA): TGTGCCAGCAGCTTGTATCGGCGGCCGCTCGGGGAAGCTTTCTTT.

The chain recombines TRBV30 with TRBJ1-5, with D maybe TRBD1 (5 bases). V was trimmed by 5 bases and J by 4 bases, leaving 24 bases between them. Germline CDR1 reads GTSNPN; CDR2 reads SVGIG (reference sequence). This CDR3 contains 17 residues. CDR3 nucleotides: TGTGCCTGGTCGCCCATAGGTAGTCAGGGAAGAAATCAGCCCCAGCATTTT. Its translation is CAWSPIGSQGRNQPQHF.

V is TRBV6-6 and J is TRBJ2-1; the match to TRBD1 covers 8 bases. The CDR3 has 14 amino acids. V dropped 8 bases and J dropped 6; count of bases not matched to a gene: 9. In germline, CDR1 is MNHNY, CDR2 SVGAGI (reference sequence). CDR3 in DNA: TGTGCCAGCGCGCGAGGACAGGGAATCAATGAGCAGTTCTTC. As protein: CASARGQGINEQFF.

The chain couples TRBV5-4 to TRBJ2-1; D remains unclear. This CDR3 is 16 amino acids long. Germline V lookup: CDR1 SGHNT, CDR2 YYREEE (reference sequence). V lost 1 base and J 3 bases, leaving 14 bases between the germline ends. The CDR3 region is CASSLLRGTGYNEQFF. The CDR3 DNA reads as TGTGCCAGCAGCTTGCTCCGCGGCACGGGCTACAATGAGCAGTTCTTC.

This chain links TRBV28 with TRBJ2-7, with TRBD1 matching 9 bases. The junction had 9 bases not matched to a gene; V was cut back by 5 bases and J by 4 bases. Germline V CDR1 and CDR2: MDHEN, SYDVKM. The CDR3 sequence is 15 residues long. This chain's CDR3 is CASSVNTGGGYEQYF. As DNA, the CDR3 is TGTGCCAGCAGTGTCAATACAGGGGGCGGGTACGAGCAGTACTTC.

For the CDR3, the DNA is TGCGCCAGCAGTGAGAGGCAGACGACTTATAATTCACCCCTCCACTTT. It yields the protein CASSERQTTYNSPLHF. The gene calls are TRBV10-2 and TRBJ1-6, with D unclear. Germline assignment: CDR1 WSHSY and CDR2 SAAADI. The V and J ends lost 2 bases and 4 bases respectively, with 12 bases between them. The CDR3 extends over 16 amino acids.

The rearrangement joins TRBV29-1 to TRBJ1-6; D is possibly TRBD1 (5 bases). Germline V gene sequence: CDR1 SQVTM, CDR2 ANQGSEA. V was pared by 5 bases and J by 9 bases, with 20 bases between. The CDR3 loop spans 15 amino acids. The CDR3, as DNA: TGCAGCGTTCTCGACAGACCACCGGGGGGTTCACCCCTCCACTTT. Translation: CSVLDRPPGGSPLHF.

A single count supports this clone. The J gene is TRBJ2-4, the V gene TRBV5-1, with D perhaps matching TRBD1 (5 bases). The CDR3 contains 14 residues. Trimming left V 0 bases short and J 6 bases short, with 10 bases between. CDR1 and CDR2 (germline): SGHRS, YFSETQ. The CDR3 spells CASSLEGARNIQYF. The CDR3 coding sequence is TGCGCCAGCAGCTTGGAAGGGGCGCGAAACATTCAGTACTTC.

V usage is TRBV6-5 and J usage is TRBJ1-1, with unresolved D. The germline CDR1 and CDR2 sequences are MNHEY and SVGAGI. Trimming stripped 6 bases from V and 5 bases from J, with 4 bases between. This CDR3 is built from 10 residues. CDR3 loop: CASRRTEAFF. The CDR3, as DNA: TGTGCCAGCAGGAGGACTGAAGCTTTCTTT.

V gene TRBV5-4 combines with J gene TRBJ1-1, with D possibly TRBD1 on 6 matching bases. Germline loops: CDR1 SGHNT, CDR2 YYREEE (reference sequence). With 5 bases removed from V and 2 bases from J, the gap between germline ends came to 10 bases. This CDR3 is built from 13 residues. The CDR3 DNA sequence: TGTGCCAGCAGGCAACAGGGTAACACTGAAGCTTTCTTT. Residues: CASRQQGNTEAFF.

CDR3 region: CASRETVSNSPLHF. DNA for the CDR3: TGTGCCAGCAGAGAAACAGTTAGTAATTCACCCCTCCACTTT. This chain joins TRBV2 and TRBJ1-6, with D hard to call. The CDR3 sequence is 14 residues long. Germline CDR1 is SNHLY and CDR2 is FYNNEI. Trimming stripped 6 bases from V and 6 bases from J, with 12 bases between. The full variable domain, with the rest looked up from reference TRBV2 and TRBJ1-6, is EPEVTQTPSHQVTQMGQEVILRCVPISNHLYFYWYRQILGQKVEFLVSFYNNEISEKSEIFDDQFSVERPDGSNFTLKIRSTKLEDSAMYFCASRETVSNSPLHFGNGTRLTVT.